The rows below give T cell receptor beta chains drawn from one sample of a study of early T cells in non-severe SARS-CoV-2 infection. A single record per CDR3 protein comes from TCRdb applying MiXCR to the 5' RACE reads. The sample has 70,000 to 75,000 distinct CDR3 sequences, 12% seen once. Sequencing input: whole blood. All receptors come from an adult who was a healthcare worker with PCR-confirmed SARS-CoV-2 infection or an uninfected control (not recorded which). Each CDR3 is given with its conserved first and last residue. The D gene is left open where the match is weak. Rows may omit the clone size; those that give it use once, few, many or a size class.

CDR3nt: TGTGCCAGCAGTTTCGGGGGATCTTCCGGGGAGCAGTACTTC
CDR3aa: CASSFGGSSGEQYF
d_gene: -
j_gene: TRBJ2-7
v_gene: TRBV12-3/TRBV12-4
abundance: -

CDR3nt: TGCGCCAGCAGCTTGGCCCTACATCTAAGCACAGATACGCAGTATTTT
CDR3aa: CASSLALHLSTDTQYF
d_gene: -
j_gene: TRBJ2-3
v_gene: TRBV5-1
abundance: -

CDR3nt: TGCAGCGTCAACTACGACTCCTACAATGAGCAGTTCTTC
CDR3aa: CSVNYDSYNEQFF
d_gene: -
j_gene: TRBJ2-1
v_gene: TRBV29-1
abundance: few

CDR3nt: TGTGCCAGCACCCTCGGAAGGAGCTCCTACGAGCAGTACTTC
CDR3aa: CASTLGRSSYEQYF
d_gene: -
j_gene: TRBJ2-7
v_gene: TRBV12-1
abundance: few

CDR3nt: TGCGCCAGCGTAGCCAATAGCGGCCAAGAGACCCAGTACTTC
CDR3aa: CASVANSGQETQYF
d_gene: -
j_gene: TRBJ2-5
v_gene: TRBV5-1
abundance: -

CDR3nt: TGTGCCAGCAGCCCGGGACTTTTTCGGAACACCGGGGAGCTGTTTTTT
CDR3aa: CASSPGLFRNTGELFF
d_gene: -
j_gene: TRBJ2-2
v_gene: TRBV7-6
abundance: many

CDR3nt: TGTGCCAGCAGCCCCGGCCCCGGGAGGGCCGGCACAGATACGCAGTATTTT
CDR3aa: CASSPGPGRAGTDTQYF
d_gene: TRBD2
j_gene: TRBJ2-3
v_gene: TRBV7-9
abundance: many

CDR3nt: TGTGCCAGCAGCGAGCGGGTAGCGGGCACCGGGGAGCTGTTTTTT
CDR3aa: CASSERVAGTGELFF
d_gene: TRBD2
j_gene: TRBJ2-2
v_gene: TRBV9
abundance: few

CDR3nt: TGTGCCAGCTCACCCGCCGGGACGGACTATAGCACAGATACGCAGTATTTT
CDR3aa: CASSPAGTDYSTDTQYF
d_gene: -
j_gene: TRBJ2-3
v_gene: TRBV18
abundance: many

CDR3nt: TGTGCCAGCAGCTTAGCACTCAATGAGCAGTTCTTC
CDR3aa: CASSLALNEQFF
d_gene: -
j_gene: TRBJ2-1
v_gene: TRBV7-6
abundance: many

CDR3nt: TGTGCCAGTAGTGGTCCACTCTCTGGAAACACCATATATTTT
CDR3aa: CASSGPLSGNTIYF
d_gene: -
j_gene: TRBJ1-3
v_gene: TRBV19
abundance: -

CDR3nt: TGTGCCAGCAGCGTGGGACTAGACATCGAGCAGTACTTC
CDR3aa: CASSVGLDIEQYF
d_gene: TRBD2
j_gene: TRBJ2-7
v_gene: TRBV7-8
abundance: few

CDR3nt: TGTGCCAGTAGTATAGAAGGTGTCTCCCGTGTTGACATTCAGTACTTC
CDR3aa: CASSIEGVSRVDIQYF
d_gene: -
j_gene: TRBJ2-4
v_gene: TRBV19
abundance: many

CDR3nt: TGTGCCAGCAGCCCCGGGACCTCTAATCAGCCCCAGCATTTT
CDR3aa: CASSPGTSNQPQHF
d_gene: -
j_gene: TRBJ1-5
v_gene: TRBV3-2
abundance: -

CDR3nt: TGTGCCACCAGTGATTCCTACGGCAGGACGGGTGAGCAGTTCTTC
CDR3aa: CATSDSYGRTGEQFF
d_gene: -
j_gene: TRBJ2-1
v_gene: TRBV24-1
abundance: many

CDR3nt: TGCAGTGCTAGTGCTAGCGGGAGGAATGAGCAGTTCTTC
CDR3aa: CSASASGRNEQFF
d_gene: TRBD2
j_gene: TRBJ2-1
v_gene: TRBV20-1
abundance: many

CDR3nt: TGCGCCAGCAGCTTGGAACTAGCGTCCGGGGAGCTGTTTTTT
CDR3aa: CASSLELASGELFF
d_gene: TRBD2
j_gene: TRBJ2-2
v_gene: TRBV5-1
abundance: -

CDR3nt: TGTGCCAGCAGTTACTACTCGCGGTACGAGCAGTACTTC
CDR3aa: CASSYYSRYEQYF
d_gene: -
j_gene: TRBJ2-7
v_gene: TRBV6-6
abundance: few

CDR3nt: TGTGCCAGCAGCTTCCAGCGGGGCACAGATACGCAGTATTTT
CDR3aa: CASSFQRGTDTQYF
d_gene: -
j_gene: TRBJ2-3
v_gene: TRBV5-4
abundance: many

CDR3nt: TGCAGCGGCCTAAGCCTTTTTACGCAGTATTTT
CDR3aa: CSGLSLFTQYF
d_gene: -
j_gene: TRBJ2-3
v_gene: TRBV20-1
abundance: -

CDR3nt: TGTGCCAGCAGCTATAGCGGGAGGACAGATACGCAGTATTTT
CDR3aa: CASSYSGRTDTQYF
d_gene: TRBD2
j_gene: TRBJ2-3
v_gene: TRBV7-2
abundance: -

CDR3nt: TGTGCCATCCTCAGGGGGAACACTGAAGCTTTCTTT
CDR3aa: CAILRGNTEAFF
d_gene: -
j_gene: TRBJ1-1
v_gene: TRBV28
abundance: few

CDR3nt: TGTGCCAGCAGCTCCCAAGCGGGAGGGCCCGGAGAGACCCAGTACTTC
CDR3aa: CASSSQAGGPGETQYF
d_gene: TRBD2
j_gene: TRBJ2-5
v_gene: TRBV7-9
abundance: few

CDR3nt: TGTGCCAGCAGTCTTATAGGGGAATTGAACACTGAAGCTTTCTTT
CDR3aa: CASSLIGELNTEAFF
d_gene: -
j_gene: TRBJ1-1
v_gene: TRBV2
abundance: many

CDR3nt: TGCAGCGTCACGGGACAGGGCGGAGGTCGAACTGAAGCTTTCTTT
CDR3aa: CSVTGQGGGRTEAFF
d_gene: TRBD1
j_gene: TRBJ1-1
v_gene: TRBV29-1
abundance: few

CDR3nt: TGTGCCAGCAGGAGACAGGGGGGTTCCGGAAACACCATATATTTT
CDR3aa: CASRRQGGSGNTIYF
d_gene: TRBD1
j_gene: TRBJ1-3
v_gene: TRBV28
abundance: many

CDR3nt: TGCAGCGGCCATCCCAAGCGGGGGGCCGGCCAAGAGACCCAGTACTTC
CDR3aa: CSGHPKRGAGQETQYF
d_gene: TRBD2
j_gene: TRBJ2-5
v_gene: TRBV29-1
abundance: few

CDR3nt: TGCAGCGTTGCCGGGATCTACGAGCAGTACTTC
CDR3aa: CSVAGIYEQYF
d_gene: -
j_gene: TRBJ2-7
v_gene: TRBV29-1
abundance: -

CDR3nt: TGTGCCAGCAGTTCCCCGGGGACGTCTAATGAAAAACTGTTTTTT
CDR3aa: CASSSPGTSNEKLFF
d_gene: -
j_gene: TRBJ1-4
v_gene: TRBV28
abundance: few

CDR3nt: TGTGCCAGCTCACCAGCACCGGGCCACGAGCAGTACTTC
CDR3aa: CASSPAPGHEQYF
d_gene: -
j_gene: TRBJ2-7
v_gene: TRBV18
abundance: many